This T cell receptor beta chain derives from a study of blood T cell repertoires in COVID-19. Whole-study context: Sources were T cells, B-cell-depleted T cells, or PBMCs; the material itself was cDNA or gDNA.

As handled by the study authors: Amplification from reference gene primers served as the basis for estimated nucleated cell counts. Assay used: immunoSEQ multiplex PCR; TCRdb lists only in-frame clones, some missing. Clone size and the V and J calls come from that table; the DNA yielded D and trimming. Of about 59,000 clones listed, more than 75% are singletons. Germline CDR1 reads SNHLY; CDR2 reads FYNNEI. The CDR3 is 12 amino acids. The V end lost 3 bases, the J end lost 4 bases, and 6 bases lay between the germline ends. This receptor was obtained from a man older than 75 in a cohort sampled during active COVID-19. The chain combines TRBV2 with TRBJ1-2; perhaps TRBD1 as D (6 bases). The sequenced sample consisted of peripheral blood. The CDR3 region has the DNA TGTGCCAGCAGTGAGGACAGCTATGGCTACACCTTC. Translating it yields CASSEDSYGYTF.